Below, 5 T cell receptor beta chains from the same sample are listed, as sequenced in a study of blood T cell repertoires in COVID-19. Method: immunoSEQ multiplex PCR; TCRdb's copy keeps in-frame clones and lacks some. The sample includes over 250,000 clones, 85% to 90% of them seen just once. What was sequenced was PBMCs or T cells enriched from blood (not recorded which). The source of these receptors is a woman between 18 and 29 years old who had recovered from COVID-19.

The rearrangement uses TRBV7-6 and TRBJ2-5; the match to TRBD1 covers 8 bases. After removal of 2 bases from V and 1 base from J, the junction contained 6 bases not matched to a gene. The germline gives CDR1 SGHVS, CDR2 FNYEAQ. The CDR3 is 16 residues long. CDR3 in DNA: TGTGCCAGCAGCTTAACCGACAGGGGACTCCAAGAGACCCAGTACTTC. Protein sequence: CASSLTDRGLQETQYF.

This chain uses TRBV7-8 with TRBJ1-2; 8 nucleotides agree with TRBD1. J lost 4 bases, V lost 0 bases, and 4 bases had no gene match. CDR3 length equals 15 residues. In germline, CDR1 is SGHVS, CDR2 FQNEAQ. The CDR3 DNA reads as TGTGCCAGCAGCTTAGCGCGCAGGGGGCCCTATGGCTACACCTTC. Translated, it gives CASSLARRGPYGYTF.

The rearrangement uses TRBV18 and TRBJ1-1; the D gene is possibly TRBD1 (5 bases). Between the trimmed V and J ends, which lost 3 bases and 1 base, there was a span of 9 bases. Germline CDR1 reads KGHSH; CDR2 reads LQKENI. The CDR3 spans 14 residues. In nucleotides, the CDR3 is TGTGCCAGCTCACCTGCAGGGCCGAACACTGAAGCTTTCTTT. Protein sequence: CASSPAGPNTEAFF.

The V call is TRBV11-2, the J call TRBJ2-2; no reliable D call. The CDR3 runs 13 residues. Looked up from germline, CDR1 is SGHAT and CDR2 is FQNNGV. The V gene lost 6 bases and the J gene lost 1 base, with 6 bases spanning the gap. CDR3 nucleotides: TGTGCCAGCAGTCCAGAGAACACCGGGGAGCTGTTTTTT. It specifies CASSPENTGELFF.

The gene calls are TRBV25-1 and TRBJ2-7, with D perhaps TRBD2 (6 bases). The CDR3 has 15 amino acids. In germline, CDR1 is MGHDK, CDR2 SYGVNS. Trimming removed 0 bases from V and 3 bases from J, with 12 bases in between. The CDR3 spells CASSEYMEGIYEQYF. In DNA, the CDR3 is TGTGCCAGCAGTGAATATATGGAGGGGATCTACGAGCAGTACTTC.